This TCR beta chain originates from a study of blood T cell repertoires in COVID-19 (dated by TCRdb to 2018 to 2021). Turning to the overall study: The collaborator samples originated in the United States, Italy and Spain and spanned the acute and convalescent phases of COVID-19. The material from the prospective study consisted of cDNA or gDNA derived from T cells, B-cell-depleted T cells, or PBMCs. Subjects who had been exposed to COVID-19, were actively infected with it, or had recovered from it provided the deeply sampled blood TCRbeta repertoires that made up the dataset. The repertoires were released in a freely available public database meant as a resource for research on the immune response to SARS-CoV-2. The samples were drawn from the first 160 participants of the ongoing ImmuneRACE study and from 1,200 or so subjects provided by 6 global collaborators. Sample metadata almost always included a de-identified subject ID, COVID-19 status, age in years and sex. Where available, HLA class I and class II types were taken from metadata supplied by the sample provider and were not determined by assay-based typing. Points the paper makes about the study in general: The amount of clinical and demographic metadata varied by source and participant and was provided uncurated.

Whole blood was collected in K2EDTA tubes by collaborating institutions according to the institutions' own protocols. For TCRbeta analysis, collaborators shipped samples as frozen whole blood, isolated PBMCs, or DNA extracted from either of those sample types. Remarks on this clone: This clone's antigen is unknown. Base qualities are not at hand, and no much larger clone is one base apart.

The germline V and J ends show losses of 0 bases and 5 bases respectively, and no gene match explains 4 bases of the junction. CDR1 SGHNT and CDR2 YYREEE were looked up in the germline V gene (reference sequence). The CDR3 starts with the cysteine, ends with the phenylalanine, and has 15 residues. Just the 45-base CDR3 DNA is kept, in frame starting at base 1. The immunoSEQ Assay, a bias-controlled multiplex PCR, was used to amplify TCRbeta CDR3 regions from genomic DNA. The original pipeline was this. Within the assay, amplification of reference gene primers was used to estimate how many nucleated cells each sample contained. To quantify the absolute abundance of each unique TCRbeta CDR3 rearrangement, sequence reads were collapsed and filtered. For each sample, productive Simpson clonality was calculated by taking the square root of Simpson's diversity index across productive rearrangements. TCRdb obtained this table from immuneACCESS and retained in-frame rearrangements with V and J assigned. These tables miss some clones; where compared with another copy, unresolved V genes account for less than half of the shortfall, and the remainder is unexplained. That table supplies the V and J calls and clone size; D and trimming were determined from the DNA. The sample profile shows around 80,000 clones; approximately 80% of them were found once. The ten largest clonotypes hold around 9% of the sample.

The chain is encoded by TRBV5-4 joined to TRBJ2-2; 7 central nucleotides agree with TRBD2. This TCR was recovered from a human donor in a cohort sampled during active COVID-19. The sequenced sample consisted of peripheral blood. The CDR3 amino acid sequence is: CASSLGLGGTGELFF. The nucleotide sequence is TGTGCCAGCAGCTTGGGACTGGGGGGGACCGGGGAGCTGTTTTTT.